These 15 T cell receptor beta chains were sequenced from one sample in a study of blood T cell repertoires in COVID-19. Assay: immunoSEQ multiplex PCR; the TCRdb copy retains only in-frame clones and omits some. Of roughly 20,000 clones listed, approximately 92% were seen once; the top ten hold about 13%. Sequencing was carried out using peripheral blood. The receptor set was obtained from a man aged 55 to 70 with active COVID-19.

The rearrangement uses TRBV15 and TRBJ2-1; D is undetermined. V gave up 3 bases and J gave up 6 bases, with 6 bases separating them. CDR1 is LNHNV and CDR2 is YYDKDF in the germline V gene (reference sequence). The CDR3 totals 12 residues. CDR3 bases: TGTGCCACCAGCAGGGTGGCCAATGAGCAGTTCTTC. Translation gives CATSRVANEQFF.

This chain uses TRBV6-5 with TRBJ1-2; D not certain. From germline, CDR1 is MNHEY and CDR2 SVGAGI. The CDR3 spans 14 residues. V dropped 0 bases and J dropped 2 bases, with 7 bases sitting between them. Here the CDR3 DNA reads TGTGCCAGCAGTTACTCGTCATCCAACTATGGCTACACCTTC. Its translation is CASSYSSSNYGYTF.

The chain carries TRBV5-1 and TRBJ1-3; 8 nucleotides match TRBD1. Germline loops: CDR1 SGHRS, CDR2 YFSETQ. This CDR3 contains 16 residues. V lost 1 base to trimming and J lost 0 bases; unmatched junction nucleotides: 3. The CDR3 bases are TGCGCCAGCAGCTTGTACAGGGGGGGCTCTGGAAACACCATATATTTT. Translating it yields CASSLYRGGSGNTIYF.

The chain recombines TRBV6-2 or TRBV6-3 with TRBJ2-5; TRBD2 matches at 10 bases. The CDR3 runs 16 residues. V shed 0 bases and J 4 bases; nucleotides not matched to a gene: 5. Germline loops: CDR1 MNHEY, CDR2 SVGEGT. The CDR3 nucleotides read TGTGCCAGCAGTTACTCGAAGCGGGGGGGCCTAGAGACCCAGTACTTC. Residues: CASSYSKRGGLETQYF.

V usage is TRBV5-6 and J usage is TRBJ1-2, with 9 bases fitting TRBD1. This CDR3 has 13 residues. V gave up 0 bases and J gave up 7 bases; unmatched junction bases: 1. CDR1 is SGHDT, CDR2 YYEEEE, per germline. The CDR3: CASSLGGQGGYTF. CDR3 DNA sequence: TGTGCCAGCAGCTTGGGGGGACAGGGTGGCTACACCTTC.

This rearrangement joins TRBV9 to TRBJ2-3; D ambiguous. V was trimmed by 4 bases and J by 2 bases, leaving 14 bases between them. Germline V gene sequence: CDR1 SGDLS, CDR2 YYNGEE. The CDR3 totals 15 residues. The CDR3 loop reads CASSPIRWNTDTQYF. The CDR3 region has the DNA TGTGCCAGCAGCCCGATCAGGTGGAACACAGATACGCAGTATTTT.

The chain recombines TRBV15 with TRBJ2-1; D is unresolved. Germline V gene lookup returns CDR1 LNHNV and CDR2 YYDKDF (reference sequence). This CDR3 region has 14 residues. The V gene lost 1 base and the J gene lost 9 bases, with 13 bases spanning the gap. The CDR3 bases are TGTGCCACCAGCAGAGTATCACGGCGGAGTGAGCAGTTCTTC. Its protein is CATSRVSRRSEQFF.

The gene calls are TRBV24-1 and TRBJ2-3, with D hard to call. V lost 1 base and J 2 bases, leaving 3 bases between the germline ends. Germline values: CDR1 KGHDR, CDR2 SFDVKD. The CDR3 covers 13 residues. Here the CDR3 reads CATSDFLTDTQYF. The CDR3 DNA reads as TGTGCCACCAGTGATTTTCTCACAGATACGCAGTATTTT.

This clone has just a few counts. The CDR3 nucleotides are TGTGCCAGCAGTTTATCGGTAGGGACAAATGATTTCTTT. This sequence encodes CASSLSVGTNDFF. The chain employs TRBV12-3 or TRBV12-4 and TRBJ1-1; D is possibly TRBD1 (6 bases). The CDR3 runs 13 residues. V was shortened by 2 bases and J by 13 bases, with 17 bases between the two germline ends.

The rearrangement links TRBV28 to TRBJ2-2; TRBD1 matches at 10 bases. Germline CDR1 MDHEN, CDR2 SYDVKM. This CDR3 has 15 amino acids. J lost 4 bases, V lost 7 bases, and 6 bases had no gene match. CDR3 residues: CASIRDRGGTGELFF. The DNA of the CDR3 is TGTGCCAGCATCCGGGACAGGGGAGGCACCGGGGAGCTGTTTTTT.

V is TRBV19 and J is TRBJ2-6; 7 nucleotides line up with TRBD1. CDR1 and CDR2 (germline): LNHDA, SQIVND (reference sequence). The trim removed 4 bases at V and 1 base at J, leaving 16 bases unmatched. This CDR3 spans 20 amino acids. CDR3 DNA: TGTGCCAGTAGTAAGGGGGCAGGGTTGGTGGGTAGTTCTGGGGCCAACGTCCTGACTTTC. Translated: CASSKGAGLVGSSGANVLTF.

The genes are TRBV3-1 (or the pseudogene TRBV3-2) and TRBJ2-7, with 7 bases matching TRBD1. Trimming took 9 bases from V and 3 from J; bases not matched to a gene: 8. The germline CDR1 and CDR2 sequences are LGHDT and YNNKEL (reference sequence). The CDR3 is made up of 13 amino acids. CDR3 region: CASHRGGSYEQYF. As DNA, the CDR3 is TGTGCCAGTCACAGGGGTGGGAGCTACGAGCAGTACTTC.

V usage is TRBV6-5 and J usage is TRBJ1-2; tentatively, D is TRBD1 (6 bases). CDR3 length: 13 residues. V dropped 7 bases and J dropped 7 bases, with 16 bases sitting between them. Germline V gene data show CDR1 as MNHEY and CDR2 as SVGAGI. The CDR3 reads CASTRTAPGGYTF. CDR3 DNA: TGTGCCAGCACCCGGACAGCCCCTGGTGGCTACACCTTC.

This chain connects TRBV5-4 to TRBJ1-2; no definite D call. The V and J ends lost 5 bases and 6 bases respectively, with 17 bases between them. From germline, CDR1 is SGHNT and CDR2 YYREEE (reference sequence). The CDR3 has 14 amino acids. For the CDR3, the DNA is TGTGCCAGCAGGAGACCTCCCAATCGGGATGGCTACACCTTC. It encodes CASRRPPNRDGYTF. Using reference TRBV5-4 and TRBJ1-2 for the parts outside the CDR3, the full variable domain is ETGVTQSPTHLIKTRGQQVTLRCSSQSGHNTVSWYQQALGQGPQFIFQYYREEENGRGNFPPRFSGLQFPNYSSELNVNALELDDSALYLCASRRPPNRDGYTFGSGTRLTVV.

The chain combines TRBV6-2 or TRBV6-3 with TRBJ1-2; tentative D call: TRBD1 (6 bases). From germline, CDR1 is MNHEY and CDR2 SVGEGT. Trimming stripped 2 bases from V and 8 bases from J, with 15 bases between. The CDR3 length is 14 residues. The CDR3 loop is CASSYRSVRGGYTF. CDR3 sequence (DNA): TGTGCCAGCAGTTACCGATCCGTCAGGGGCGGCTACACCTTC.